The clone carrying this TCR beta chain was counted a few times. Its target is not known. This specimen belongs to a study of T cell responses to AZD1222 COVID-19 vaccine. Study results and caveats: Of the AZD1222 recipients, only five to seven were seropositive at baseline. No repertoire was sampled before or during the peak T cell response, only after it.

Libraries were prepared by immunoSEQ multiplex PCR; TCRdb keeps only in-frame clonotypes and omits some of them. The table lists 150,000 to 200,000 clones, about 92% of them singletons, with about 10% in the top ten. Deletions cut 5 bases from V and 1 base from J, with 12 bases between. This CDR3 has 14 amino acids. The clonotype comes from an adult in good health. Sequencing used peripheral blood, obtained on day 0 of AZD1222 vaccination. The chain couples TRBV23-1 to TRBJ2-7; a weak D match, TRBD1 (6 bases). TRBV23-1 falls under the ORF class, with uncertain function. The CDR3 here is CASSGRDKSYEQYV. DNA of the CDR3: TGCGCCAGCAGTGGCCGGGACAAGTCCTACGAGCAGTACGTC.